Following are 29 T cell receptor beta chains from one sample sequenced in a study of T cells in Graves' hyperthyroidism and ophthalmopathy. Amplified regions were TCR beta CDR3 sequences from RNA transcripts. Initially, a first-round RT-PCR of the TCR CDR3 employed the HTBI primer set. TCRdb re-called the multiplex PCR reads through MiXCR, storing one row per CDR3 protein. The data show hundreds of thousands of distinct CDR3 sequences, 38% seen once. The sequenced sample was blood. These receptors were taken from a young man with Graves' hyperthyroidism.

This clonotype was counted a few times. The chain combines TRBV7-9 with TRBJ2-7; the match to TRBD2 covers 8 bases. Losses at the gene ends were 8 bases for V and 5 bases for J; bases not matched to a gene: 14. The CDR3 loop spans 15 amino acids. Germline-derived CDR1 and CDR2 are SEHNR and FQNEAQ (reference sequence). CDR3 sequence (DNA): TGTGCCAGCCGATACGGGGGGGGGCGCGGGAACGAGCAGTACTTC. This sequence encodes CASRYGGGRGNEQYF. The complete variable domain, with remaining parts taken from reference TRBV7-9 and TRBJ2-7, reads DTGVSQNPRHKITKRGQNVTFRCDPISEHNRLYWYRQTLGQGPEFLTYFQNEAQLEKSRLLSDRFSAERPKGSFSTLEIQRTEQGDSAMYLCASRYGGGRGNEQYFGPGTRLTVT.

This clonotype was counted at least ten times. CDR3 protein: CASSLGTGGDTEAFF. The CDR3 DNA sequence: TGCGCCAGCAGCCTGGGGACAGGGGGAGATACTGAAGCTTTCTTT. This sequence joins TRBV5-1 and TRBJ1-1, with 11 bases aligning to TRBD1. V dropped 4 bases and J dropped 5; count of bases not matched to a gene: 7. Germline loops: CDR1 SGHRS, CDR2 YFSETQ. CDR3 length: 15 amino acids.

CDR3 residues: CASSSRTGGAGSVKLFF. CDR3 nucleotides: TGTGCCAGCAGCTCTCGGACAGGGGGCGCGGGGAGTGTAAAACTGTTTTTT. V gene TRBV5-6 combines with J gene TRBJ1-4; 11 bases agree with TRBD1. Trimming at V came to 3 bases and at J to 10 bases, leaving 14 bases not matched to a gene. CDR1 SGHDT and CDR2 YYEEEE come from the germline V gene. The CDR3 sequence is 17 residues long. Complete variable domain (other parts from reference TRBV5-6 and TRBJ1-4): DAGVTQSPTHLIKTRGQQVTLRCSPKSGHDTVSWYQQALGQGPQFIFQYYEEEERQRGNFPDRFSGHQFPNYSSELNVNALLLGDSALYLCASSSRTGGAGSVKLFFGSGTQLSVL.

In the case of this clonotype: A read error is possible here, since a much larger clone lies one base away. The chain has TRBV7-2 and TRBJ2-2; D is possibly TRBD2 (6 bases). Looked up from germline, CDR1 is SGHTA and CDR2 is FQGNSA. This CDR3 has 13 residues. The CDR3 DNA sequence: TGTGCCAGCAGCTTCGGGGTCGGCGGGGAGCTGGTTTTT. Encoded protein: CASSFGVGGELVF.

In regard to this clonotype: One end of the junction fails to match germline, which may point to a read error. This sequence joins TRBV10-3 and TRBJ1-1, with 8 bases aligning to TRBD1. The CDR3 has 15 residues. Looked up from germline, CDR1 is ENHRY and CDR2 is SYGVKD. The CDR3 nucleotides read TGTGCCAGCAGTTCCATGACAGGGGCCGGGACTGAAGCTTTCTTT. Translation gives CASSSMTGAGTEAFF.

V usage is TRBV11-2 and J usage is TRBJ2-2, with 9 nucleotides matching TRBD1. V shed 3 bases and J 8 bases; nucleotides not matched to a gene: 13. The CDR3 covers 17 residues. The germline V gene encodes CDR1 SGHAT and CDR2 FQNNGV. CDR3: CASSLGQGGTVGGELFF. As DNA, the CDR3 is TGTGCCAGCAGCTTGGGACAGGGTGGCACCGTCGGGGGGGAGCTGTTTTTT.

This clonotype was detected only once. CDR3 nucleotide sequence: TGCGCCAGCAGCCAATCAGGGGGAGGCGGGGAGCTGTTTTTT. Translated: CASSQSGGGGELFF. The rearrangement joins TRBV5-1 to TRBJ2-2; TRBD1 is a possible D gene (7 bases). The germline V gene encodes CDR1 SGHRS and CDR2 YFSETQ. The germline V and J ends were trimmed by 4 bases and 7 bases, with 14 bases remaining between them. The CDR3 runs to 14 residues.

The sample holds a few counts of this clonotype. The gene calls are TRBV5-1 and TRBJ2-7, with a weak D call TRBD1 (6 bases). Trimming pared 6 bases from V and 2 bases from J, leaving 15 bases between. The CDR3 is made up of 14 amino acids. Per germline, CDR1 SGHRS and CDR2 YFSETQ. CDR3 protein: CASTPGQMPYEQYF. The CDR3 DNA reads TGCGCCAGCACCCCGGGACAAATGCCCTACGAGCAGTACTTC.

The chain employs TRBV6-5 and TRBJ2-5; D gene uncertain. CDR1 MNHEY and CDR2 SVGAGI come from the germline V gene. V lost 8 bases and J lost 4, with 11 bases in between. There are 12 residues in the CDR3. The CDR3 coding sequence is TGTGCCAGCGGTAAACCCCGAGAGACCCAGTACTTC. Protein: CASGKPRETQYF.

This clonotype was detected only a few times. The chain is built from TRBV11-2 and TRBJ1-5; possibly TRBD1 for D (5 bases). The CDR3 contains 16 residues. CDR1 and CDR2 from the germline V gene are SGHAT and FQNNGV. Trimming removed 1 base from V and 5 bases from J, with 15 bases in between. Written as DNA, the CDR3 is TGTGCCAGCAGCTTAGTTTTGGGGGTCGAAGATCAGCCCCAGCATTTT. This codes for CASSLVLGVEDQPQHF.

The chain couples TRBV7-9 to TRBJ2-5, with D tentatively TRBD1 or TRBD2 (5 bases each). The germline CDR1 and CDR2 sequences are SEHNR and FQNEAQ (reference sequence). V lost 5 bases and J 5 bases, leaving 21 bases between the germline ends. The CDR3 sequence is 16 residues long. The CDR3 loop reads CASSHEPGTDRETQYF. In DNA, the CDR3 is TGTGCCAGCAGCCACGAACCAGGGACCGACCGGGAGACCCAGTACTTC.

The V call is TRBV19, the J call TRBJ1-2, with D hard to call. The germline V gene has CDR1 LNHDA and CDR2 SQIVND (reference sequence). Trimming took 6 bases from V and 3 from J, leaving 14 bases between them. The CDR3 consists of 14 residues. In nucleotides, the CDR3 is TGTGCCAGTAGCAGACGGACTATGGACTATGGCTACACCTTC. Its protein product is CASSRRTMDYGYTF.

J is TRBJ2-5 and V is TRBV5-4; no definite D call. Trimming pared 3 bases from V and 0 bases from J, leaving 9 bases between. The CDR3 runs 14 residues. The V gene's germline CDR1 is SGHNT and CDR2 YYREEE (reference sequence). The CDR3 bases are TGTGCCAGCAGCTCTATAGGGAACCAAGAGACCCAGTACTTC. As protein: CASSSIGNQETQYF.

The V gene is TRBV12-3 or TRBV12-4, the J gene TRBJ1-1; D unclear. This CDR3 contains 13 residues. V lost 10 bases and J lost 3, with 15 bases in between. The CDR3 sequence is CATFSWRDTEAFF. In DNA, the CDR3 is TGTGCCACCTTTTCGTGGAGAGACACTGAAGCTTTCTTT.

CDR3 sequence: CSGADGGETQYF. The CDR3 bases are TGCAGCGGGGCAGACGGGGGAGAGACCCAGTACTTC. The gene calls are TRBV29-1 and TRBJ2-5, with D possibly being TRBD2 (6 bases). The germline CDR1 and CDR2 sequences are SQVTM and ANQGSEA. This CDR3 comprises 12 residues. V lost 7 bases and J lost 4, with 13 bases in between. The variable domain in full, with the rest retrieved from reference TRBV29-1 and TRBJ2-5, is SAVISQKPSRDICQRGTSLTIQCQVDSQVTMMFWYRQQPGQSLTLIATANQGSEATYESGFVIDKFPISRPNLTFSTLTVSNMSPEDSSIYLCSGADGGETQYFGPGTRLLVL.

The table lists this clonotype with many counts. Germline and junction disagree at one end, which may indicate a read error. V and J are TRBV29-1 and TRBJ2-5; 8 nucleotides align to TRBD2. CDR1 and CDR2 from the germline V gene are SQVTM and ANQGSEA. There are 11 residues in the CDR3. The CDR3 bases are TGCAGCGCCACCCTGCTGGAGGGCGGGAGGTTC. Translated, it gives CSATLLEGGRF.

The chain joins TRBV9 to TRBJ2-7, with D possibly TRBD1 on 5 matching bases. The CDR3 loop spans 15 amino acids. Germline-derived CDR1 and CDR2 are SGDLS and YYNGEE. The germline V and J ends were trimmed by 3 bases and 2 bases, with 15 bases remaining between them. The DNA of the CDR3 is TGTGCCAGCAGCGCAACAGGACGGGCCACCTACGAGCAGTACTTC. Translation gives CASSATGRATYEQYF.

With respect to this clonotype: A much larger clone is a single base away; this may be a read error. This rearrangement joins TRBV6-6 to TRBJ1-6; D gene unclear. Germline V gene sequence: CDR1 MNHNY, CDR2 SVGAGI (reference sequence). The CDR3 has 13 residues. The CDR3 sequence: CASSRTLDSLLHF. CDR3 nucleotides: TGTGCCAGCAGTCGAACCTTAGATTCACTCCTCCACTTT.

This clonotype was detected a few times. The chain employs TRBV6-6 and TRBJ2-7, with TRBD2 matching 10 bases. This CDR3 spans 15 amino acids. V shed 7 bases and J 2 bases; nucleotides not matched to a gene: 8. Germline-derived CDR1 and CDR2 are MNHNY and SVGAGI (reference sequence). CDR3 sequence (DNA): TGTGCCAGCATCCTATGGAGCGGGAGGGCCTACGAGCAGTACTTC. Translating gives CASILWSGRAYEQYF.

Many counts were recorded for this clonotype. This sequence joins TRBV2 and TRBJ1-6; D not certain. The ends were cut back, 5 bases at V and 3 bases at J, with 11 bases in the middle. The CDR3 extends over 15 amino acids. Germline CDR1 is SNHLY and CDR2 is FYNNEI. CDR3 residues: CASSTGLNYNSPLHF. The CDR3 bases are TGTGCCAGCAGTACCGGACTCAACTATAATTCACCCCTCCACTTT.

The rearrangement links TRBV6-5 to TRBJ1-4; a weak D match, TRBD1 (6 bases). The CDR3 extends over 13 amino acids. Germline assignment: CDR1 MNHEY and CDR2 SVGAGI. The V end lost 5 bases, the J end lost 8 bases, and 12 bases lay between the germline ends. Here the CDR3 DNA reads TGTGCCAGCAGTGTCGGGGGCCCCGAAAAACTGTTTTTT. It encodes CASSVGGPEKLFF.

This chain uses TRBV4-2 with TRBJ2-2, with a possible D match to TRBD1 (6 bases). Looked up from germline, CDR1 is LGHNA and CDR2 is YNFKEQ. Trimming stripped 0 bases from V and 6 bases from J, with 11 bases between. This CDR3 comprises 15 residues. The CDR3 coding sequence is TGTGCCAGCAGCCAAGAACTGGGGACACCCGGGGAGCTGTTTTTT. Translation gives CASSQELGTPGELFF.

In its sample, this clonotype was seen a few times. This rearrangement joins TRBV5-5 to TRBJ1-1, with 8 positions matching TRBD1. The germline gives CDR1 SGHKS, CDR2 YYEKEE (reference sequence). Trimming took 2 bases from V and 4 from J; bases not matched to a gene: 4. CDR3 length: 14 amino acids. Here the CDR3 DNA reads TGTGCCAGCAGCTTTGACCAGGGGGCCACTGAAGCTTTCTTT. Encoded protein: CASSFDQGATEAFF.

Many counts were recorded for this clonotype. This chain joins TRBV19 and TRBJ2-2; the D is unclear. This CDR3 spans 15 amino acids. Trimming removed 10 bases from V and 7 bases from J, with 22 bases in between. Germline values: CDR1 LNHDA, CDR2 SQIVND (reference sequence). The CDR3 protein is CATRKGGQAVGELFF. Here the CDR3 DNA reads TGTGCCACCAGGAAGGGTGGCCAGGCGGTCGGGGAGCTGTTTTTT.

This clonotype was observed once. V is TRBV2 and J is TRBJ1-2, with D uncertain. Germline V CDR1 and CDR2: SNHLY, FYNNEI. With 4 bases removed from V and 2 bases from J, the gap between germline ends came to 14 bases. This CDR3 is built from 15 residues. The CDR3 region is CASSARTALNYGYTF. DNA for the CDR3: TGTGCCAGCAGTGCCCGGACTGCCTTAAACTATGGCTACACCTTC. The full variable domain, in which reference TRBV2 and TRBJ1-2 provide the parts outside the CDR3, is EPEVTQTPSHQVTQMGQEVILRCVPISNHLYFYWYRQILGQKVEFLVSFYNNEISEKSEIFDDQFSVERPDGSNFTLKIRSTKLEDSAMYFCASSARTALNYGYTFGSGTRLTVV.

A word on this clonotype: A read error may explain this, as a much larger clone is one base away. The gene calls are TRBV2 and TRBJ2-7, with 10 bases identical to TRBD2. V trimming: 2 bases; J trimming: 7 bases; junction bases outside the gene matches: 11. Looked up from germline, CDR1 is SNHLY and CDR2 is FYNNEI. The CDR3 is 16 residues long. The CDR3 bases are TGTGCCAGCAGTGAATTTGTGGCTAGCGGGAGAATGGAGCAGTACTTC. This gives the protein CASSEFVASGRMEQYF.

V and J are TRBV10-3 and TRBJ1-1; TRBD1 matches at 7 bases. The CDR3 is 17 residues long. V lost 10 bases, J lost 4 bases, and 21 bases stayed unmatched. Germline V gene sequence: CDR1 ENHRY, CDR2 SYGVKD. The CDR3 region has the DNA TGTGCCAGCAAGGGCCGTAGGACAGGAAAAAGCGCCACTGAAGCTTTCTTT. It specifies CASKGRRTGKSATEAFF.

The rearrangement joins TRBV15 to TRBJ2-5; D is undetermined. Between the trimmed V and J ends, which lost 5 bases and 2 bases, there was a span of 15 bases. The CDR3 consists of 15 residues. The V gene's germline CDR1 is LNHNV and CDR2 YYDKDF (reference sequence). This chain's CDR3 is CATSGRAVPQETQYF. The DNA for the CDR3 is TGTGCCACCAGCGGCCGGGCAGTACCACAAGAGACCCAGTACTTC.

Many counts were recorded for this clonotype. The V call is TRBV24-1, the J call TRBJ2-5; 10 bases map to TRBD2. Germline CDR1 and CDR2: KGHDR and SFDVKD. J lost 0 bases, V lost 4 bases, and 4 bases had no gene match. The length of the CDR3 is 16 residues. This chain's CDR3 is CATSERTSGHQETQYF. The CDR3 nucleotides are TGTGCCACCAGTGAGCGGACTAGCGGCCACCAAGAGACCCAGTACTTC.